This note documents a single TCR beta chain sequence. There is no known antigen for this receptor. No quality values exist for individual bases; no much larger clone is one base distant. The time point label for this specimen denotes: resected brain tissue, or blood drawn just prior to surgery. Surgery cases with the highest brain T cell transcript signatures were selected for TCR beta chain sequencing of brain tissue and, where available, blood. Prior to surgery, the patients had been treated with at least one anti-epileptic drug. The TCR-sequenced patients were children whose drug-resistant epilepsy was caused by tuberous sclerosis complex, focal cortical dysplasia, Rasmussen encephalitis or hemimegalencephaly. The Monarch genomic DNA purification kit was used to extract bulk genomic DNA from unsorted brain tissue and from whole blood. TCR beta chain sequences were generated from genomic DNA using the immunoSEQ assay. In the original analysis: CDR3 sequences that did not begin with the conserved framework cysteine at position 104 were removed manually. To get clonality, the normalized Shannon's Diversity Index was subtracted from one, giving values from 0 (maximal diversity) to 1 (oligoclonal). To check whether a given CDR3 had different frequencies in two samples, for example brain versus blood, chi-squared comparison-of-proportions tests were used. Public clonotypes were found through immuneACCESS searches, while the VDJdb browser was used to judge similarity to known antiviral clonotypes. Imported from immuneACCESS, the table was reduced by TCRdb to in-frame sequences with V and J called. These copies leave out some clones; in studies compared against another copy, an unresolved V gene accounts for under half, and the cause of the remainder is not known. Clonal size and the V and J genes are those of that table, whereas D and trimming came from the DNA. This sample is represented by about 76,000 clones; under 95% of them were singletons. In total, the top ten clones hold over 1.5% of the sample.

The data were taken from a study of brain T cells in children with intractable seizures (dated by TCRdb to the early 2020s). For the wider study: Resected brain tissue from about 53 pediatric epilepsy surgery cases was initially screened for immune gene transcripts with a NanoString immunology panel. Among the approximately twelve selected surgery cases, eight also had pre-surgery blood sequenced, leaving four with brain tissue only. Beyond this particular receptor, the publication reports: Viral specificity was inferred only from CDR3 sequence similarity, and patients' HCMV serostatus was unknown. Because pre- and post-surgery blood were sequenced to different depths, clones absent from the pre-surgery sample may reflect undersampling.

This receptor was taken from a boy under three years old with tuberous sclerosis and intractable seizures. The material was peripheral blood, obtained at surgery.

CDR3 protein: CAISESWRGPEGYTF. The sequence in DNA is TGTGCCATCAGTGAGTCGTGGAGGGGACCCGAAGGCTACACCTTC. The chain joins TRBV10-3 to TRBJ1-2; tentative D gene TRBD1, with 5 bases matching. V and J are truncated by 0 bases and 8 bases respectively, leaving an intervening sequence of 16 bases. There are 15 amino acids in the CDR3, from cysteine to phenylalanine inclusive. Just CDR3 DNA is preserved here, 45 bases in frame from base 1. The germline V gene gives CDR1 as ENHRY and CDR2 as SYGVKD.